This T cell receptor (beta chain) was identified during a study of T cells expressing NK-cell markers. Study observations and caveats: These clonotypes additionally ranked first within the CD3+CD56-NKG2C+ fraction of a few donors. Roughly 6 of the donors carried dominant NKG2C+ clonotypes that took up about 1.0-7.5% of their CD8+ T cells.

Researchers built TCR beta cDNA using 5'RACE template switching with UMIs. Each CDR3 protein gets one entry in TCRdb, which reprocessed the 5' RACE reads and gives no DNA. The sample holds approximately 150,000 distinct CDR3 sequences. Turning to this clonotype: The antigen remains unidentified.

The CDR3 runs to 16 residues. CDR1 and CDR2 (germline): MNHEY, SVGAGI. This TCR came from a young man in good health. The source material was blood T cells: a sorted CD56 or NKG2C T cell subset, CD4+ or CD8+ T cells, or bulk PBMC T cells (not recorded which). The rearrangement links TRBV6-5 to TRBJ2-5. This CDR3 reads CASSYSIDHPQETQYF.